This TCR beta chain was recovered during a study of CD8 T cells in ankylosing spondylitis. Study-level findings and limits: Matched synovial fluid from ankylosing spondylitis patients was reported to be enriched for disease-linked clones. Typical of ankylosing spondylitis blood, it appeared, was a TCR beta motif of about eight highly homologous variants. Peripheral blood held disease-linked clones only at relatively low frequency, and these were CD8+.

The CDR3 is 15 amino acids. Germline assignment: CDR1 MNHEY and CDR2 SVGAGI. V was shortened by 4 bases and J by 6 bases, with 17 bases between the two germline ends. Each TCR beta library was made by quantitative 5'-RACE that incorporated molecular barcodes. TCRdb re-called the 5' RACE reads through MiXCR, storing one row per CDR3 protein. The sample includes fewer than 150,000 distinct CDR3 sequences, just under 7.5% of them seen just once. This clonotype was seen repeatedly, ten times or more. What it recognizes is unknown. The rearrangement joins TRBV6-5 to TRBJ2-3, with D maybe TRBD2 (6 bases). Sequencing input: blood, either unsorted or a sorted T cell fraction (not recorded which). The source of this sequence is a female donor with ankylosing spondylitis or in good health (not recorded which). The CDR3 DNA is TGTGCCAGCAGTTCCCGGGGGAGGATTCAGGATACGCAGTATTTT. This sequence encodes CASSSRGRIQDTQYF.